Below, 13 T cell receptor beta chains from the same sample are listed, as sequenced in a study of beta chain features in type 1 diabetes. The investigators reverse transcribed all of the isolated RNA, so they sequenced expressed TCRB transcripts. The repertoire was sequenced with immunoSEQ multiplex PCR; TCRdb's copy has only in-frame clones and lacks some. The sample yields about 190,000 clones, approximately 7.8% seen once. Broader study findings: Moderately but significantly shorter TCRB CDR3s were found in Type 1 diabetes patients in all four CD4+ subsets.

No antigens are known for them. Sequencing used central memory CD4+ T cells from blood. These receptors all come from a woman aged 40 to 50 with type 1 diabetes.

The chain couples TRBV4-2 to TRBJ2-2; 8 bases align to TRBD2. This CDR3 has 16 residues. Per the germline V gene, CDR1 is LGHNA and CDR2 is YNFKEQ. After removal of 0 bases from V and 7 bases from J, the junction contained 7 bases not matched to a gene. CDR3 DNA sequence: TGTGCCAGCAGCCAAGATCCAAGCGGGAGTGGCGGGGAGCTGTTTTTT. Protein: CASSQDPSGSGGELFF.

This clone was observed a few times. V usage is TRBV7-2 and J usage is TRBJ1-6; perhaps TRBD1 as D (5 bases). Germline loops: CDR1 SGHTA, CDR2 FQGNSA. This CDR3 spans 17 amino acids. V was trimmed by 4 bases and J by 9 bases, leaving 22 bases between them. The CDR3 here is CASSSPPGLATGSPLHF. Written as DNA, the CDR3 is TGTGCCAGCAGCTCCCCGCCGGGACTCGCCACAGGTTCACCCCTCCACTTT.

The rearrangement uses TRBV13 and TRBJ2-7; the match to TRBD1 covers 7 bases. Germline V gene lookup returns CDR1 PRHDT and CDR2 FYEKMQ (reference sequence). CDR3 length: 18 amino acids. V lost 0 bases, J lost 3 bases, and 14 bases stayed unmatched. The chain's CDR3 is CASSLGFGVQGNYYEQYF. The DNA of the CDR3 is TGTGCCAGCAGCTTAGGCTTCGGGGTACAGGGGAATTACTACGAGCAGTACTTC.

This clone was counted many times. This chain links TRBV29-1 with TRBJ2-5; possibly TRBD1 for D (6 bases). This CDR3 is 12 amino acids long. The V end was cut by 3 bases, the J end by 3 bases, with 8 bases between. CDR1 and CDR2 from the germline V gene are SQVTM and ANQGSEA. The CDR3 DNA is TGCAGCGTTGAGGGGGCGGAAGAGACCCAGTACTTC. Amino acid sequence: CSVEGAEETQYF. Combining the CDR3 with reference TRBV29-1 and TRBJ2-5 gives the whole variable domain SAVISQKPSRDICQRGTSLTIQCQVDSQVTMMFWYRQQPGQSLTLIATANQGSEATYESGFVIDKFPISRPNLTFSTLTVSNMSPEDSSIYLCSVEGAEETQYFGPGTRLLVL.

The gene calls are TRBV7-2 and TRBJ2-7; 7 positions match TRBD1. Trimming cost V 3 bases and J 5 bases; bases outside gene matches: 7. CDR3 length equals 14 residues. Germline CDR1 is SGHTA and CDR2 is FQGNSA. The CDR3 here is CASSFTGVINEQYF. The CDR3 nucleotides read TGTGCCAGCAGCTTTACAGGGGTGATTAACGAGCAGTACTTC. Looking up the rest from reference TRBV7-2 and TRBJ2-7 gives the full variable domain: GAGVSQSPSNKVTEKGKDVELRCDPISGHTALYWYRQSLGQGLEFLIYFQGNSAPDKSGLPSDRFSAERTGGSVSTLTIQRTQQEDSAVYLCASSFTGVINEQYFGPGTRLTVT.

This clone was observed a few times. At one end, the junction sequence differs from germline, possibly due to a read error. The chain joins TRBV7-7 to TRBJ2-5; 8 nucleotides align to TRBD1. The CDR3 consists of 14 residues. Germline V gene data show CDR1 as SSHAT and CDR2 as FNYEAQ (reference sequence). This CDR3 reads CASSSGGGVETQYF. The CDR3 bases are TGTGCTAGCAGCTCAGGGGGCGGGGTAGAGACCCAGTACTTC.

The J gene is TRBJ1-5, the V gene TRBV27, with 9 bases aligning to TRBD1. The length of the CDR3 is 16 residues. V shed 3 bases and J 6 bases; nucleotides not matched to a gene: 9. Germline V gene sequence: CDR1 MNHEY, CDR2 SMNVEV (reference sequence). CDR3 residues: CASSFTGTGKGQPQHF. The CDR3 DNA sequence: TGTGCCAGCAGTTTTACCGGGACAGGGAAGGGTCAGCCCCAGCATTTT.

This clone appeared a few times. This chain joins TRBV7-6 and TRBJ1-3; D not resolved. Looked up from germline, CDR1 is SGHVS and CDR2 is FNYEAQ. The CDR3 consists of 17 residues. Between the trimmed V and J ends, which lost 1 base and 0 bases, there was a span of 13 bases. The CDR3 DNA reads TGTGCCAGCAGCTTAGTACAGTCTGGCCCCTCTGGAAACACCATATATTTT. Its translation: CASSLVQSGPSGNTIYF.

The gene calls are TRBV29-1 and TRBJ1-1; D may be TRBD1 (5 bases). V lost 4 bases to trimming and J lost 0 bases, with 9 bases between them. Germline loops: CDR1 SQVTM, CDR2 ANQGSEA. The CDR3 totals 13 residues. CDR3 DNA sequence: TGCAGCGTTGTCCGGGGGGTGAACACTGAAGCTTTCTTT. Translating it yields CSVVRGVNTEAFF.

This clone has only a few counts. The chain uses TRBV7-9 and TRBJ1-3; no definite D call. This CDR3 contains 16 residues. CDR1 SEHNR and CDR2 FQNEAQ come from the germline V gene (reference sequence). V was trimmed by 3 bases and J by 0 bases, leaving 12 bases between them. CDR3 bases: TGTGCCAGCAGCTTCCAAGCGGGGATCTCTGGAAACACCATATATTTT. Translated, it gives CASSFQAGISGNTIYF.

V usage is TRBV7-2 and J usage is TRBJ2-1, with D possibly matching TRBD2 (6 bases). With 4 bases removed from V and 0 bases from J, the gap between germline ends came to 10 bases. Germline lookup yields CDR1 SGHTA and CDR2 FQGNSA. The CDR3 length is 15 residues. DNA for the CDR3: TGTGCCAGCAGCTCGGGACTTCGCTCCTACAATGAGCAGTTCTTC. Translation gives CASSSGLRSYNEQFF.

This clone was seen a few times. The chain has TRBV28 and TRBJ1-2; possibly TRBD1 for D (5 bases). Trimming pared 5 bases from V and 8 bases from J, leaving 15 bases between. The CDR3 extends over 13 amino acids. The germline V gene encodes CDR1 MDHEN and CDR2 SYDVKM. CDR3 nucleotides: TGTGCCAGCAGTCTCAGCAGGGCTAACGGCTACACCTTC. This gives the protein CASSLSRANGYTF.

This clone was seen a few times. CDR3 amino acids: CATWDREMASPLHF. In DNA form, the CDR3 reads TGCGCCACTTGGGACAGGGAGATGGCCTCACCCCTCCACTTT. The genes are TRBV10-2 and TRBJ1-6; 9 bases line up with TRBD1. V lost 10 bases and J lost 10; bases outside the gene matches: 11. The CDR3 spans 14 residues. CDR1 and CDR2 (germline): WSHSY, SAAADI.